This is a list of T cell receptor beta chains from one sample in a study of T cell responses to AZD1222 COVID-19 vaccine. Produced via immunoSEQ multiplex PCR; TCRdb's table is partial and in-frame only. The sample carries fewer than 150,000 clones, about 91% recorded once. Here the sequenced sample was peripheral blood, taken 28 days after the second AZD1222 dose. The receptors were sampled from an adult who received the AZD1222 COVID-19 vaccine. Both conserved end residues are part of each CDR3. A D gene is named only where the DNA matches it firmly. Some rows have no size entry. The others give once, few or many, or a class for an expanded clone.

j_call | d_call | clone_size | v_call | cdr3_aa | cdr3_nt
TRBJ1-5 | TRBD1 | . | TRBV25-1 | CARQGACVCSNQPQHF | TGTGCCAGACAGGGGGCCTGTGTTTGTAGCAATCAGCCCCAGCATTTT
TRBJ2-1 | TRBD2 | few | TRBV14 | CASSQSGVSNEQFF | TGTGCCAGCAGCCAGAGCGGGGTGAGCAATGAGCAGTTCTTC
TRBJ1-2 | . | once | TRBV6-5 | CASSYVRRPANYGYTF | TGTGCCAGCAGTTACGTCCGGCGCCCGGCTAACTATGGCTACACCTTC
TRBJ1-1 | . | . | TRBV4-3 | CASSNRMGEAFF | TGCGCCAGCAGCAACAGGATGGGTGAAGCTTTCTTT
TRBJ1-6 | . | once | TRBV28 | CASNGGSSPLHF | TGTGCCAGCAACGGGGGCAGCTCACCCCTCCACTTT
TRBJ1-3 | . | few | TRBV5-8 | CASSFGGLGNTIYF | TGTGCCAGCAGCTTTGGGGGTCTCGGAAACACCATATATTTT
TRBJ1-1 | . | . | TRBV12-5 | CASGLREIGTEAFF | TGTGCTAGTGGTTTGAGGGAAATAGGGACTGAAGCTTTCTTT
TRBJ1-3 | . | once | TRBV3-1/TRBV3-2 | CASSLHARNTIYF | TGTGCCAGCAGCTTACACGCACGAAACACCATATATTTT
TRBJ1-4 | . | . | TRBV5-1 | CASSLAPGQRNEKLFF | TGCGCCAGCAGCTTGGCCCCGGGACAAAGAAATGAAAAACTGTTTTTT
TRBJ1-1 | . | . | TRBV12-5 | CASGLGTNTEAFF | TGTGCTAGTGGTTTGGGGACGAACACTGAAGCTTTCTTT
TRBJ1-3 | . | few | TRBV4-3 | CASSLHSGGGNTIYF | TGCGCCAGCAGCCTTCATTCCGGGGGTGGAAACACCATATATTTT
TRBJ1-1 | . | . | TRBV29-1 | CSVEAYSEAFF | TGCAGCGTGGAAGCGTACAGTGAAGCTTTCTTT
TRBJ2-2 | TRBD1 | few | TRBV11-3 | CASSPGTANTGELFF | TGTGCCAGCAGCCCAGGGACAGCGAACACCGGGGAGCTGTTTTTT
TRBJ2-7 | TRBD1 | once | TRBV11-1 | CASSYGQGQYEQYF | TGTGCCAGCAGCTATGGACAGGGGCAGTACGAGCAGTACTTC
TRBJ1-1 | . | . | TRBV11-2 | CASSLDPRFEAFF | TGTGCCAGCAGCTTAGATCCAAGGTTTGAAGCTTTCTTT
TRBJ2-3 | . | . | TRBV27 | CASSSPARTESTDTQYF | TGTGCCAGCAGTTCTCCCGCACGGACAGAGTCCACAGATACGCAGTATTTT
TRBJ2-3 | TRBD2 | . | TRBV7-7 | CASSLGLAGGTDTQYF | TGTGCCAGCAGCTTAGGACTAGCGGGGGGAACAGATACGCAGTATTTT
TRBJ2-2 | . | . | TRBV27 | CASGDGPIFTGELFF | TGTGCCAGTGGGGACGGACCCATTTTCACCGGGGAGCTGTTTTTT
TRBJ2-1 | . | . | TRBV10-1 | CASSAGASYNEQFF | TGCGCCAGCAGTGCAGGGGCTAGCTACAATGAGCAGTTCTTC
TRBJ2-4 | . | . | TRBV5-4 | CASSPGAKNIQYF | TGTGCCAGCAGCCCGGGGGCCAAAAACATTCAGTACTTC
TRBJ1-1 | . | . | TRBV6-6 | CASRHGGRGADTEAFF | TGTGCCAGCAGACACGGCGGGAGGGGCGCGGACACTGAAGCTTTCTTT
TRBJ2-7 | . | . | TRBV5-1 | CASRAPGTANYEQYF | TGCGCCAGCCGAGCTCCAGGGACGGCAAACTACGAGCAGTACTTC
TRBJ1-1 | TRBD1 | . | TRBV7-9 | CASIRQGNTEAFF | TGTGCCAGCATCCGACAGGGGAACACTGAAGCTTTCTTT
TRBJ2-5 | . | once | TRBV24-1 | CATSDGYQETQYF | TGTGCCACCAGTGATGGGTACCAAGAGACCCAGTACTTC
TRBJ2-6 | TRBD1 | . | TRBV6-5 | CASEVGTAGANVLTF | TGTGCCAGCGAAGTCGGGACAGCTGGGGCCAACGTCCTGACTTTC
TRBJ2-2 | TRBD1 | . | TRBV28 | CASSFAGQGRRGNTGELFF | TGTGCCAGCAGTTTCGCAGGACAGGGTCGGAGGGGGAACACCGGGGAGCTGTTTTTT
TRBJ2-7 | TRBD1 | . | TRBV4-2 | CASSQDPGQAPEQYF | TGTGCCAGCAGCCAAGATCCCGGACAGGCCCCCGAGCAGTACTTC
TRBJ2-5 | TRBD2 | . | TRBV7-8 | CASSQAGGRETQYF | TGTGCCAGCAGCCAAGCGGGGGGGCGGGAGACCCAGTACTTC
TRBJ2-3 | TRBD2 | . | TRBV7-8 | CASSPGLAGGHGDTQYF | TGTGCCAGCAGCCCCGGACTAGCGGGGGGGCATGGAGATACGCAGTATTTT
TRBJ2-1 | . | . | TRBV5-1 | CASSFSGSYNEQFF | TGCGCCAGCAGCTTCAGCGGGTCCTACAATGAGCAGTTCTTC
TRBJ2-7 | . | . | TRBV19 | CASTSPPSSGISVQYF | TGTGCCAGCACTTCCCCCCCGTCCTCCGGGATATCGGTGCAGTACTTC
TRBJ2-7 | . | . | TRBV21-1 | CASSKGAGLTSYEQYF | TGTGCCAGCAGCAAAGGAGCGGGTCTTACCTCCTACGAGCAGTACTTC
TRBJ2-3 | TRBD2 | . | TRBV6-4 | CASGAGGSTDTQYF | TGTGCCTCAGGCGCGGGGGGGTCCACAGATACGCAGTATTTT
TRBJ1-1 | . | few | TRBV7-2 | CASSPRGGTEAFF | TGTGCCAGCAGCCCCCGGGGGGGGACTGAAGCTTTCTTT
TRBJ1-4 | . | . | TRBV12-3/TRBV12-4 | CASRQENEKLFF | TGTGCCAGCCGACAGGAGAATGAAAAACTGTTTTTT